A single sample gave rise to the 20 T cell receptor beta chains below, sequenced in a study of blood T cell repertoires in COVID-19. Clones were sequenced by immunoSEQ multiplex PCR, and TCRdb holds only the in-frame ones, with some missing. The sample shows about 370,000 clones, nearly 90% of them seen only once. The specimen sequenced was PBMCs or T cells enriched from blood (not recorded which). Receptors originate from a woman aged 25 to 39 who had recovered from COVID-19.

This clone was seen a few times. CDR3 in amino acids: CATSDPTGIYNEQFF. In DNA, the CDR3 is TGTGCCACCAGTGACCCGACAGGGATATACAATGAGCAGTTCTTC. V usage is TRBV24-1 and J usage is TRBJ2-1; 7 bases line up with TRBD1. The CDR3 covers 15 residues. Germline-derived CDR1 and CDR2 are KGHDR and SFDVKD. V shed 4 bases, J shed 4 bases, and the junction held 6 bases outside the gene matches.

The V gene is TRBV18, the J gene TRBJ1-3, with D perhaps TRBD1 (5 bases). The length of the CDR3 is 15 residues. CDR1 is KGHSH and CDR2 is LQKENI in the germline V gene. The V gene lost 3 bases and the J gene lost 1 base, with 10 bases spanning the gap. The CDR3 DNA reads TGTGCCAGCTCACCGCAGGGCACATCTGGAAACACCATATATTTT. Protein: CASSPQGTSGNTIYF.

The CDR3 DNA follows: TGTGCCATCAGTTCGGACAGGGAGGTAGATACGCAGTATTTT. It translates to CAISSDREVDTQYF. This chain connects TRBV10-3 to TRBJ2-3; 8 positions match TRBD1. In germline, CDR1 is ENHRY, CDR2 SYGVKD. V lost 5 bases and J lost 5; bases outside the gene matches: 6. This CDR3 contains 14 residues.

The V gene is TRBV9, the J gene TRBJ1-5; maybe TRBD1 (6 bases). CDR3 length: 15 residues. The V end was cut by 0 bases, the J end by 5 bases, with 12 bases between. The germline V gene has CDR1 SGDLS and CDR2 YYNGEE. CDR3 residues: CASSVGDNRDQPQHF. CDR3 sequence (DNA): TGTGCCAGCAGCGTAGGGGATAACAGGGATCAGCCCCAGCATTTT. The full variable domain, rest sourced from reference TRBV9 and TRBJ1-5, is DSGVTQTPKHLITATGQRVTLRCSPRSGDLSVYWYQQSLDQGLQFLIQYYNGEERAKGNILERFSAQQFPDLHSELNLSSLELGDSALYFCASSVGDNRDQPQHFGDGTRLSIL.

J is TRBJ1-5 and V is TRBV19; D is perhaps TRBD1 (5 bases). Per the germline V gene, CDR1 is LNHDA and CDR2 is SQIVND (reference sequence). Between the trimmed V and J ends, which lost 10 bases and 6 bases, there was a span of 19 bases. This CDR3 has 14 residues. This chain's CDR3 is CATQVGGVGQPQHF. The CDR3 DNA follows: TGTGCCACTCAAGTCGGGGGGGTCGGTCAGCCCCAGCATTTT. The complete variable domain, with remaining parts taken from reference TRBV19 and TRBJ1-5, reads DGGITQSPKYLFRKEGQNVTLSCEQNLNHDAMYWYRQDPGQGLRLIYYSQIVNDFQKGDIAEGYSVSREKKESFPLTVTSAQKNPTAFYLCATQVGGVGQPQHFGDGTRLSIL.

This chain links TRBV5-1 with TRBJ2-1; 7 bases line up with TRBD2. The CDR3 extends over 15 amino acids. With V trimmed by 5 bases and J by 8 bases, 13 bases remained unmatched. Germline loops: CDR1 SGHRS, CDR2 YFSETQ. The CDR3 sequence is CASRARAGVFDEQFF. The CDR3 DNA sequence: TGCGCCAGCAGGGCCCGCGCGGGGGTGTTCGATGAGCAGTTCTTC.

This chain connects TRBV7-9 to TRBJ2-1, with D possibly being TRBD2 (5 bases). Trimming removed 2 bases at V and 0 bases at J, with 11 bases between. This CDR3 region has 16 residues. Germline CDR1 SEHNR, CDR2 FQNEAQ (reference sequence). The CDR3 coding sequence is TGTGCCAGCAGCTTAATCCCAGACTACTCCTACAATGAGCAGTTCTTC. Encoded protein: CASSLIPDYSYNEQFF.

V usage is TRBV10-3 and J usage is TRBJ1-5, with 7 bases matching TRBD1. There are 18 residues in the CDR3. The germline V gene has CDR1 ENHRY and CDR2 SYGVKD. V shed 6 bases and J 2 bases; nucleotides not matched to a gene: 16. The CDR3 DNA sequence: TGTGCCATCAGCGGATCGATTCAGGGGGTGAGGGGCAATCAGCCCCAGCATTTT. This translates into CAISGSIQGVRGNQPQHF.

V gene TRBV9 combines with J gene TRBJ1-4; 9 bases match TRBD1. Germline V CDR1 and CDR2: SGDLS, YYNGEE. Losses at the gene ends were 4 bases for V and 7 bases for J; bases not matched to a gene: 8. The CDR3 spans 15 residues. The DNA for the CDR3 is TGTGCCAGCAGCCCCCCTGGACAGGGGACTGAAAAACTGTTTTTT. Protein: CASSPPGQGTEKLFF.

Points on this clone: Other nucleotide sequences in the sample specify the same CDR3. V gene TRBV9 combines with J gene TRBJ1-1; 9 positions match TRBD1. Per the germline V gene, CDR1 is SGDLS and CDR2 is YYNGEE. The CDR3 contains 13 residues. J lost 8 bases, V lost 3 bases, and 5 bases had no gene match. The CDR3 loop reads CASSEGQGTEAFF. CDR3 in DNA: TGTGCCAGCAGCGAGGGACAGGGTACGGAAGCTTTCTTT.

The chain recombines TRBV19 with TRBJ1-1; no clear D. The length of the CDR3 is 15 residues. Germline loops: CDR1 LNHDA, CDR2 SQIVND (reference sequence). Trimming left V 3 bases short and J 3 bases short, with 14 bases between. As DNA, the CDR3 is TGTGCCAGTAGTATCACCCCGGGGAGATACACTGAAGCTTTCTTT. Encoded protein: CASSITPGRYTEAFF.

This chain uses TRBV12-3 or TRBV12-4 with TRBJ2-4; TRBD2 agrees at 9 bases. The CDR3 contains 13 residues. V trimming: 1 base; J trimming: 9 bases; junction bases outside the gene matches: 1. The CDR3 nucleotides read TGTGCCAGCAGTTTAGTGCGGGGGGGCATTCAGTACTTC. Protein: CASSLVRGGIQYF.

This sequence joins TRBV7-2 and TRBJ2-7, with 14 bases identical to TRBD2. The germline gives CDR1 SGHTA, CDR2 FQGNSA. V lost 3 bases and J lost 3; bases outside the gene matches: 4. The CDR3 consists of 16 residues. The CDR3 nucleotides read TGTGCCAGCAGCTTCCCGGGACTAGCGGGAGTCTACGAGCAGTACTTC. Protein: CASSFPGLAGVYEQYF.

The V gene is TRBV3-1 (or the pseudogene TRBV3-2), the J gene TRBJ1-2, with 8 bases aligning to TRBD1. With V trimmed by 4 bases and J by 10 bases, 11 bases remained unmatched. From germline, CDR1 is LGHDT and CDR2 YNNKEL (reference sequence). CDR3 length: 14 residues. The CDR3 reads CASSLGLTGDPYTF. The CDR3 nucleotides read TGTGCCAGCAGCCTAGGACTGACAGGGGACCCCTACACCTTC.

The genes are TRBV18 and TRBJ1-5; D unclear. Germline V gene lookup returns CDR1 KGHSH and CDR2 LQKENI. Trimming took 10 bases from V and 9 from J, leaving 10 bases between them. This CDR3 contains 10 residues. This CDR3 reads CATLAWPQHF. The DNA of the CDR3 is TGTGCCACCTTAGCGTGGCCCCAGCATTTT.

This clone was detected only once. This chain links TRBV10-2 with TRBJ2-1; 14 bases agree with TRBD2. The length of the CDR3 is 19 residues. The ends lost 2 bases at V and 7 bases at J; junction bases unmatched: 13. CDR1 and CDR2 from the germline V gene are WSHSY and SAAADI. For the CDR3, the DNA is TGCGCCAGCAGTGAGGATGGGACTAGCGGGGGTGACTGGGGAAATGAGCAGTTCTTC. It yields the protein CASSEDGTSGGDWGNEQFF.

The rearrangement uses TRBV25-1 and TRBJ2-7, with TRBD2 matching 11 bases. The trim removed 3 bases at V and 6 bases at J, leaving 16 bases unmatched. The CDR3 is 18 amino acids. Germline CDR1 is MGHDK and CDR2 is SYGVNS. CDR3 DNA: TGTGCCAGCAGTGACCAACTAGCGGGAGACCGCTTGGCCTCCGAGCAGTACTTC. It codes for CASSDQLAGDRLASEQYF.

The chain uses TRBV30 and TRBJ1-5, with D possibly TRBD1 on 6 matching bases. Trimming shortened V by 1 base and J by 3 bases, and 13 bases separated the two germline ends. Germline loops: CDR1 GTSNPN, CDR2 SVGIG (reference sequence). The CDR3 runs 15 residues. The CDR3 protein is CAWSAPGHLNQPQHF. Written as DNA, the CDR3 is TGTGCCTGGAGTGCTCCGGGACACCTCAATCAGCCCCAGCATTTT.

The chain employs TRBV9 and TRBJ1-4; D unresolved. The V gene lost 4 bases and the J gene lost 0 bases, with 13 bases spanning the gap. Germline V gene lookup returns CDR1 SGDLS and CDR2 YYNGEE. CDR3 length: 16 residues. In DNA form, the CDR3 reads TGTGCCAGCAGCCCAGGTGTTTTGGCAACTAATGAAAAACTGTTTTTT. Protein product: CASSPGVLATNEKLFF.

V is TRBV5-5 and J is TRBJ2-7; tentatively, D is TRBD2 (5 bases). The V gene's germline CDR1 is SGHKS and CDR2 YYEKEE (reference sequence). V was pared by 0 bases and J by 5 bases, with 9 bases between. The CDR3 is 13 amino acids. CDR3 residues: CASSLGVGNEQYF. The CDR3 nucleotides are TGTGCCAGCAGCTTGGGGGTCGGGAACGAGCAGTACTTC.